This T cell receptor (beta chain) was retrieved from a study of T cell responses to AZD1222 COVID-19 vaccine (dated by TCRdb to the early 2020s). Background on the whole study: TCR sequencing was performed for roughly 240 trial participants, of whom 207 were given two doses of AZD1222 and around 25 were given two doses of MenACWY control vaccine. Trial participants were enrolled into age subgroups of 18-55, 56-69 and 70-plus years, which contained 148, 28 and 57 TCR-sequenced participants, respectively.

Results and caveats for the whole study, not just this receptor: The 56-69-year group was small, and its depth increase did not reach significance, likely because of low power. Participants were mostly white British, with more females than males. The authors suggested clonal diversity may have been underestimated. Vaccine-associated CD4 TCRs spanned the whole spike protein, with dominant responses in regions 160-218 and 743-854. Conclusions about previously exposed vaccinees are limited because only six or seven AZD1222 recipients were SARS-CoV-2 seropositive at baseline. A significant rise in spike-specific TCR breadth and depth was observed after two AZD1222 doses relative to day 0 and relative to MenACWY recipients. Nearly half of unique spike-specific TCRs reportedly recognized epitopes outside regions mutated in the B.1.351 and B.1.1.7 variants. Because no day 14 peak-response samples were available, the repertoires could be characterized only after the peak T cell response.

The sample's time point label is to be understood as: about 28 days (+/-7) after the second vaccine dose. Because spike-specific TCR depth and breadth did not differ between the two schedules, AZD1222 recipients who got a second dose at roughly 4 weeks were pooled with those who got a second dose at roughly 12 weeks. Samples from vaccinated people were obtained from the UK trials COV001 and COV002, which included a single-blind randomized controlled phase 2/3 trial of AZD1222 (ChAdOx1 nCoV-19) in healthy adults. For TCRbeta chain sequencing, PBMC samples were collected from trial participants at day 0 and at day 28 after the second dose. On this clone itself: No antigen is known for it. The record has no base qualities; no much larger clone is one base away.

CDR1 GTSNPN and CDR2 SVGIG were looked up in the germline V gene (reference sequence). Trimming at the junction amounts to 4 bases on V and 5 bases on J, and the germline ends lie 18 bases apart. The cysteine opens and the phenylalanine closes a CDR3 of 15 amino acids. Left in the record is the CDR3 DNA by itself, 45 bases read in frame from the first base. The CDR3 regions of human TCRbeta chains were analyzed by immunosequencing. The paper's data handling went like this. Repertoire TCRs were checked for matches against a reference library of SARS-CoV-2-specific TCRs that had been generated using the MIRA antigen-specificity platform. Breadth meant the fraction of unique TCRs that were SARS-CoV-2-associated, whereas depth meant the fraction of total T cells that were SARS-CoV-2-associated. Each spike-specific TCR was assigned to its reactive spike region and to a CD4 or CD8 class using the MIRA data. Log10-transformed breadth and depth values were compared by one-way ANOVA with Sidak's multiple comparisons tests. TCRdb took over this immuneACCESS table, retaining in-frame rearrangements with V and J assigned. Such tables are incomplete; in checked studies, under half of the missing clones stem from an unresolved V gene, and the remainder is unexplained. The V and J calls and clone size are taken from that table; D and trimming were inferred from the DNA. This sample gives 75,000 to 85,000 clones in total; roughly 90% of them show up just once. In total, the top ten clones hold approximately 1.4% of the sample.

This receptor was obtained from an adult who received the AZD1222 COVID-19 vaccine. Rearrangement joined TRBV30 to TRBJ2-1, with the D gene uncertain. Sequencing used peripheral blood, obtained 28 days after the second AZD1222 dose. The DNA sequence is TGTGCCTGGACCCGGGTTAGAAAGGGAAACAATGAGCAGTTCTTC. It translates to CAWTRVRKGNNEQFF.